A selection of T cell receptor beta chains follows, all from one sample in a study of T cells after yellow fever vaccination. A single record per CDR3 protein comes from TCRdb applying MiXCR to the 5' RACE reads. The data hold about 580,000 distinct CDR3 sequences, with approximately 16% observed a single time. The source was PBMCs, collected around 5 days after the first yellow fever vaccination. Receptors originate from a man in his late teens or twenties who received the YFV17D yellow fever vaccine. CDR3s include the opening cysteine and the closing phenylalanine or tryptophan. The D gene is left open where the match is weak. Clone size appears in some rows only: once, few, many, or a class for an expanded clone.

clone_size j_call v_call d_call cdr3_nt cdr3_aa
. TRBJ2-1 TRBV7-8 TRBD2 TGTGCCAGCAGCCCCTCTCAGCGGGGGGACAATGAGCAGTTCTTC CASSPSQRGDNEQFF
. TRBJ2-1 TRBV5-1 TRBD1 TGCGCCAGCAGCGTGGGGACAGGGGCCTACAATGAGCAGTTCTTC CASSVGTGAYNEQFF
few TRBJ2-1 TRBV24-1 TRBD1 TGTGCCACCAGCACAGGGGGCGCCTACAATGAGCAGTTCTTC CATSTGGAYNEQFF
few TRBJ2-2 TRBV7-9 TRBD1 TGTGCCAGCAGCTCGCGGACAGGGAGGTCCGGGGAGCTGTTTTTT CASSSRTGRSGELFF
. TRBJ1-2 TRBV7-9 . TGTGCCAGCAGCTTAGAAAGAGTGGCAGGAAGAGACTACACCTTC CASSLERVAGRDYTF
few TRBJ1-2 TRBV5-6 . TGTGCCAGCAGCCGACCAGACAGCCCCTATGGCTACACCTTC CASSRPDSPYGYTF
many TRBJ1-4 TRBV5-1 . TGCGCCAGCAGCTTGGGACAGATAAATGAAAAACTGTTTTTT CASSLGQINEKLFF
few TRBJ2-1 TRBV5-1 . TGCGCCAGCAGCTCCGATCATGAGCAGTTCTTC CASSSDHEQFF
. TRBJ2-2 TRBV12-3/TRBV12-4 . TGTGCCAGCAGTTTCGAGGGCCCCGGGGAGCTGTTTTTT CASSFEGPGELFF
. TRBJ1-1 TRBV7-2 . TGTGCCAGCAGCGGAGGTGGAGCCGGGGACACTGAAGCTTTCTTT CASSGGGAGDTEAFF
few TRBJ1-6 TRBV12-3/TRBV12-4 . TGTGCCAGCAACGACCCAGTTTATGGTTCACCCCTCCACTTT CASNDPVYGSPLHF
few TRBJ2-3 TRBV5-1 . TGCGCCAGCAGCTTGATGACGGGGGACCTCACAGATACGCAGTATTTT CASSLMTGDLTDTQYF
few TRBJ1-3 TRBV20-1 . TGCAGTGCTAGAGATCCCCAAAAGTCTGGAAACACCATATATTTT CSARDPQKSGNTIYF
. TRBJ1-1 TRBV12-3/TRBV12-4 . TGTGCCAGCAGTTTAGCCGCGGGCGCCGTCACTGAAGCTTTCTTT CASSLAAGAVTEAFF
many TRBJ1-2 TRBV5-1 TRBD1 TGCGCCAGCAGCCCTACCGGACAGGACCACTATGGCTACACCTTC CASSPTGQDHYGYTF
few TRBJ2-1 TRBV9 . TGTGCCAGCAGCGTTTCTGTAAATGAGCAGTTCTTC CASSVSVNEQFF
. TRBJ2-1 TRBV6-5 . TGTGCCAGCAGTACTCCGGGTCACCGGGGAAATGAGCAGTTCTTC CASSTPGHRGNEQFF